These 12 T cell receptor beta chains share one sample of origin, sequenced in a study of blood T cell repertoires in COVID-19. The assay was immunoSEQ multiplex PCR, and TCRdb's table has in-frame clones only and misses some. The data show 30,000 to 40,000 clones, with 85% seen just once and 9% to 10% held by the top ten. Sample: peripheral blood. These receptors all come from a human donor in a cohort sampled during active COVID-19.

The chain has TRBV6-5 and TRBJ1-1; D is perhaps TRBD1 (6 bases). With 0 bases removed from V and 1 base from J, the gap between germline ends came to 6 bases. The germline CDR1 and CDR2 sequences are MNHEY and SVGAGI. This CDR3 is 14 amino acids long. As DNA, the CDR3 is TGTGCCAGCAGTTACTCAGGGGGGAACACTGAAGCTTTCTTT. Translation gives CASSYSGGNTEAFF.

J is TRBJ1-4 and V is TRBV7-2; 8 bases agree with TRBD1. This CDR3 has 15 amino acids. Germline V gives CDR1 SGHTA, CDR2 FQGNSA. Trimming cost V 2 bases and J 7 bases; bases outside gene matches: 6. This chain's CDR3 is CASSLFGQGIEKLFF. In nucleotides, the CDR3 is TGTGCCAGCAGCTTATTCGGACAGGGTATTGAAAAACTGTTTTTT.

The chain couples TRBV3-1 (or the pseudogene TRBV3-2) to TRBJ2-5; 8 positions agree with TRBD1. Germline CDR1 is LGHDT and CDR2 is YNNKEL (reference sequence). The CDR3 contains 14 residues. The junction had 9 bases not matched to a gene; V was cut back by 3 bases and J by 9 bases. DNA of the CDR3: TGTGCCAGCAGCCACACCGGGACAGGAAGTTCCCAGTACTTC. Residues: CASSHTGTGSSQYF.

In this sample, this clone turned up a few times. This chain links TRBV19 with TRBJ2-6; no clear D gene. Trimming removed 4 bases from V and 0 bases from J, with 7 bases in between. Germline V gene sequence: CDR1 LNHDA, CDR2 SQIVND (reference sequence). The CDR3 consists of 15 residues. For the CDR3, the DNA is TGTGCCAGTAGTAGCATGAGCTCTGGGGCCAACGTCCTGACTTTC. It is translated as CASSSMSSGANVLTF.

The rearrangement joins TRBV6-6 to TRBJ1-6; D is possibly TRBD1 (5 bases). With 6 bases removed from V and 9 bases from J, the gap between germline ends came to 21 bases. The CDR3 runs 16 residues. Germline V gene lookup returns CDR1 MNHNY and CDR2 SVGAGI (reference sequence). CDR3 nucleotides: TGTGCCAGCAGGACCCCGGCGGGGGAGGATACTTCACCCCTCCACTTT. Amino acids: CASRTPAGEDTSPLHF.

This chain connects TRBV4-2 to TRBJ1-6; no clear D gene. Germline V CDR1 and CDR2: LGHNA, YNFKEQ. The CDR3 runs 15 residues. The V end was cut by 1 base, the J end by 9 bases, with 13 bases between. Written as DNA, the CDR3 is TGTGCCAGCAGCCAAGCTAAAATACGCTTTTCACCCCTCCACTTT. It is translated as CASSQAKIRFSPLHF.

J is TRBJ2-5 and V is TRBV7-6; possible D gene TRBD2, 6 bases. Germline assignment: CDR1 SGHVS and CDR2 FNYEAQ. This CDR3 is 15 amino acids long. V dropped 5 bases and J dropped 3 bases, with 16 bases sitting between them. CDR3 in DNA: TGTGCCAGCAGCCTAATAACGGGGGTTGAAGAGACCCAGTACTTC. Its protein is CASSLITGVEETQYF.

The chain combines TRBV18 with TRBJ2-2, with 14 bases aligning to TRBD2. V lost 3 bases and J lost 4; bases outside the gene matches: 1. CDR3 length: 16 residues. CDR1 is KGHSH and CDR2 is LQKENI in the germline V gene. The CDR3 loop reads CASSPGLAGVTGELFF. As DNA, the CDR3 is TGTGCCAGCTCACCGGGACTAGCGGGGGTCACCGGGGAGCTGTTTTTT.

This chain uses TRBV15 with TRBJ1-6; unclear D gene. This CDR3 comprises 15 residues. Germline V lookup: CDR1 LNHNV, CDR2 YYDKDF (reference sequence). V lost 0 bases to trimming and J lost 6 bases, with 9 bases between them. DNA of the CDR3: TGTGCCACCAGCAGAGATAACAATCCTAATTCACCCCTCCACTTT. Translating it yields CATSRDNNPNSPLHF.

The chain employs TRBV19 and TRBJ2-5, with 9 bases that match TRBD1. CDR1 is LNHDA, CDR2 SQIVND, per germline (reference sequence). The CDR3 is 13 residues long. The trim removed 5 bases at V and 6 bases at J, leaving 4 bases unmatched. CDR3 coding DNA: TGTGCCAGTAGTGGGGACAGGGCTAAGACCCAGTACTTC. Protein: CASSGDRAKTQYF.

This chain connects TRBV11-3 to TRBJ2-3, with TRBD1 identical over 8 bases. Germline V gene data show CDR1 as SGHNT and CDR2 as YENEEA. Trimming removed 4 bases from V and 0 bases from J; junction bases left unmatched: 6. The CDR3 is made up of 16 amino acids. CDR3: CASSSGQGGSTDTQYF. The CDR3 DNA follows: TGTGCCAGCAGCTCCGGACAGGGTGGGAGCACAGATACGCAGTATTTT.

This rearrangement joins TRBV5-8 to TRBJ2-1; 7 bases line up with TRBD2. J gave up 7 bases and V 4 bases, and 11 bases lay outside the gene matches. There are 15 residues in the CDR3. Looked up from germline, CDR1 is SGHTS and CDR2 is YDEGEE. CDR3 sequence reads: CASSAGEGLWNEQFF. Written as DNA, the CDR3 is TGTGCCAGCAGCGCGGGGGAGGGTCTATGGAATGAGCAGTTCTTC.